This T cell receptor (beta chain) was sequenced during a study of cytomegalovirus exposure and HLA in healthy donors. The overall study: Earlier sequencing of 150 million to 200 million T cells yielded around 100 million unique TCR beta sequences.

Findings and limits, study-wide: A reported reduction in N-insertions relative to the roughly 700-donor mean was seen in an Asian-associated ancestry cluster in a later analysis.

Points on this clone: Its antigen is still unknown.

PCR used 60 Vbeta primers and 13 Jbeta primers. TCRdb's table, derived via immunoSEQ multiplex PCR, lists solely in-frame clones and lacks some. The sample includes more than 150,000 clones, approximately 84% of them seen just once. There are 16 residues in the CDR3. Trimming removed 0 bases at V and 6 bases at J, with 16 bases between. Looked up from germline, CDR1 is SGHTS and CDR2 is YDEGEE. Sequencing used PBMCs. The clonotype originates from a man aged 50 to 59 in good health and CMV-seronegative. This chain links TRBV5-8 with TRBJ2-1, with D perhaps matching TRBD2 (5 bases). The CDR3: CASSLVGFRGSNEQFF. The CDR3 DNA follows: TGTGCCAGCAGCTTGGTTGGTTTTCGGGGATCCAATGAGCAGTTCTTC.